Detailed here is one TCR beta chain. Its antigen is still unknown. There are no base qualities to consult, and no much larger clone falls within one base. Sequences MGHRA (CDR1) and YSYEKL (CDR2) are obtained from the germline V gene. From the cysteine up to the phenylalanine, the CDR3 has a length of 14 residues. Kept here is only the CDR3 DNA, which spans 42 bases and is read in frame from base 1. Trimming removed 3 bases from V and 8 bases from J; the gene matches leave 5 bases unexplained. The library was produced with the immunoSEQ multiplex PCR assay. In TCRdb, the immuneACCESS table is reduced to in-frame sequences with V and J assigned. These tables do not hold every clone; where another copy was compared, an unresolved V gene accounts for under half, and the others remain unexplained. For this sample there are around 92,000 clones; nearly 97% appear just once. Together, the top ten hold approximately 0.2% of the sample.

This entry comes from a study of technical replicates of blood from a handful of donors (dated by TCRdb to 2015 to 2018). Input material: T cells isolated from PBMCs. This TCR was sampled from a human donor in good health. This sequence uses TRBV4-1 and TRBJ1-2; the central 11 bases match TRBD1. The bases read TGCGCCAGCAGCCAGGGACAGGGGGTGAGAGGCTACACCTTC. Translated, it reads CASSQGQGVRGYTF.